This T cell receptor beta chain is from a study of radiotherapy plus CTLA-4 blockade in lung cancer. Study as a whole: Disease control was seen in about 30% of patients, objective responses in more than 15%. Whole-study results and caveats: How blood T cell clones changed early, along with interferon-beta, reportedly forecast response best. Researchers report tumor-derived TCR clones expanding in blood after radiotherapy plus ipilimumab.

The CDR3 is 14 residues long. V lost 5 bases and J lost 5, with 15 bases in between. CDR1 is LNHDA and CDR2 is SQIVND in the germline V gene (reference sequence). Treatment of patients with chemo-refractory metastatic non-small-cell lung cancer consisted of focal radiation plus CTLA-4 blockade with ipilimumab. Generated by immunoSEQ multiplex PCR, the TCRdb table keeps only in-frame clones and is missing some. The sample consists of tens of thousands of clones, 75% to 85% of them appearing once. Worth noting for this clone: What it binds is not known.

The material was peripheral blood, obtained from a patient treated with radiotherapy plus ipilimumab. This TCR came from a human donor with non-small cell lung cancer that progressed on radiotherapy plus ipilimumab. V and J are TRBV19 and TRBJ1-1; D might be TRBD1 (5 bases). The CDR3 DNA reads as TGTGCCAGTAGTTCATCCCCCCCAGGGACTGAAGCTTTCTTT. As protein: CASSSSPPGTEAFF.